The clone carrying this T cell receptor beta chain appeared a single time. The record originates from a study of blood T cell repertoires in COVID-19. V was cut by 1 base and J by 6 bases, with 10 bases left in between. Germline V gene data show CDR1 as SGHVS and CDR2 as FQNEAQ. The CDR3 is 13 amino acids. Profiled with immunoSEQ multiplex PCR; TCRdb holds only in-frame clones, not every one. The sample has about 260,000 clones; around 78% are singletons. The V call is TRBV7-8, the J call TRBJ2-7, with D possibly being TRBD2 (5 bases). The material sequenced was peripheral blood. This clonotype was obtained from a man aged 55-75 years who had recovered from COVID-19. CDR3 residues: CASSLVGGLEQYF. DNA of the CDR3: TGTGCCAGCAGCTTAGTTGGCGGGCTCGAGCAGTACTTC.